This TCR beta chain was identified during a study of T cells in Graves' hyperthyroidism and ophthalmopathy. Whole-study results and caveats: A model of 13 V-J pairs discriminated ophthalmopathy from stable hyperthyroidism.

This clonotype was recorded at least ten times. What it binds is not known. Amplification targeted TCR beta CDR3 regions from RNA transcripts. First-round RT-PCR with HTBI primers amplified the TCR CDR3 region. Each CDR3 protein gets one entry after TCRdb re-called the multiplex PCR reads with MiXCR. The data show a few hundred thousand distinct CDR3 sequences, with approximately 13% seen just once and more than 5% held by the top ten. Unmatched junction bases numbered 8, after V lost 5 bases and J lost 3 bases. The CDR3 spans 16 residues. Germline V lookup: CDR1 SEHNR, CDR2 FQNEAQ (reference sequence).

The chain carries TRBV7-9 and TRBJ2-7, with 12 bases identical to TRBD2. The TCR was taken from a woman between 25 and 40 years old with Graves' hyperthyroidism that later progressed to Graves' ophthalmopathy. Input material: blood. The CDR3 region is CASSPLAGGLIYEQYF. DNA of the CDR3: TGTGCCAGCAGCCCCCTAGCGGGAGGGCTTATCTACGAGCAGTACTTC.